This T cell receptor (beta chain) was sequenced for a study of OX40 agonist ivuxolimab in advanced cancers. The overall study: Hepatocellular carcinoma, melanoma, renal cell or head and neck cancer occurred in dose-escalation patients.

Study-level results: At 0.1 to 3.0 mg/kg, clonal expansion of CD4+ and CD8+ blood T cells had occurred by week 6.

Profiling relied on immunoSEQ multiplex PCR, and the TCRdb table lists in-frame clones only, not all of them. Here the sample spans roughly 48,000 clones, 84% being singletons. A note on this clone: Antigen: not known.

Researchers took blood at baseline, on cycle 4 day 1, and on cycle 7 day 1. Trimming removed 2 bases from V and 0 bases from J, with 8 bases in between. Germline V CDR1 and CDR2: KGHSH, LQKENI. The CDR3 has 15 amino acids. This receptor was taken from an adult with an advanced solid tumor such as melanoma, head and neck, liver or kidney cancer. The rearrangement links TRBV18 to TRBJ2-1; D perhaps matches TRBD1 (5 bases). This material consisted of CD4+ or CD8+ T cells sorted from blood, taken in a trial of the OX40 agonist ivuxolimab. The CDR3 sequence is CASSPSTGSYNEQFF. The DNA of the CDR3 is TGTGCCAGCTCACCATCAACAGGCTCCTACAATGAGCAGTTCTTC.